One and the same sample provided the 26 T cell receptor beta chains below, sequenced in a study of shared clonotypes between healthy human individuals (dated by TCRdb to about 2020). Preparation of the library involved the immunoSEQ multiplex PCR assay. This is the immuneACCESS table as TCRdb keeps it, with only in-frame sequences that have V and J called. A part of the clones is gone; compared with another copy, unresolved V genes explain less than half, and the rest is unexplained. For this sample there are more than 450,000 clones; 79% appear just once. The top ten clones comprise 10% to 15% of the sample. Sequenced material: PBMCs. These receptors were collected from a woman in her thirties or forties in good health. Some clones in this sample may be carry-over from other donors' samples.

V usage is TRBV25-1 and J usage is TRBJ1-1, with D maybe TRBD1 (5 bases). The ends were cut back, 3 bases at V and 6 bases at J, with 11 bases in the middle. Germline assignment: CDR1 MGHDK and CDR2 SYGVNS. The CDR3 totals 13 residues. CDR3 DNA: TGTGCCAGCAGTGATCAGGGTCGGGCTGAAGCTTTCTTT. This gives the protein CASSDQGRAEAFF.

Worth noting for this clone: This sample also contains other DNA sequences that code for the same CDR3. The chain is built from TRBV27 and TRBJ2-7; D gene ambiguous. With 3 bases removed from V and 1 base from J, the gap between germline ends came to 7 bases. Germline loops: CDR1 MNHEY, CDR2 SMNVEV (reference sequence). This CDR3 comprises 13 residues. CDR3 sequence reads: CASSLGRSYEQYF. CDR3 coding DNA: TGTGCCAGCAGTTTGGGCAGGTCCTACGAGCAGTACTTC.

This chain connects TRBV7-2 to TRBJ2-7; 7 positions match TRBD1. This CDR3 has 15 residues. J lost 2 bases, V lost 5 bases, and 9 bases had no gene match. CDR1 is SGHTA, CDR2 FQGNSA, per germline. The CDR3 region is CASSISSGTAYEQYF. In nucleotides, the CDR3 is TGTGCCAGCAGCATCTCGTCCGGGACAGCCTACGAGCAGTACTTC.

This clone appeared many times. The V gene is TRBV29-1, the J gene TRBJ2-1, with D unresolved. V was clipped by 6 bases and J by 7 bases, with 7 bases between them. Germline V gene sequence: CDR1 SQVTM, CDR2 ANQGSEA. This CDR3 is 10 amino acids long. For the CDR3, the DNA is TGCAGCGTCCTAGGGAATGAGCAGTTCTTC. Amino acid sequence: CSVLGNEQFF.

This chain joins TRBV7-3 and TRBJ2-2; D gene ambiguous. CDR3 size: 14 residues. V lost 5 bases, J lost 2 bases, and 9 bases lay in between. CDR1 SGHTA and CDR2 FQGTGA come from the germline V gene. CDR3 sequence reads: CASSRNTNTGELFF. CDR3 sequence (DNA): TGTGCCAGCAGCCGAAACACCAACACCGGGGAGCTGTTTTTT. The complete variable domain, with remaining parts taken from reference TRBV7-3 and TRBJ2-2, reads GAGVSQTPSNKVTEKGKYVELRCDPISGHTALYWYRQSLGQGPEFLIYFQGTGAADDSGLPNDRFFAVRPEGSVSTLKIQRTERGDSAVYLCASSRNTNTGELFFGEGSRLTVL.

This chain uses TRBV28 with TRBJ2-7; tentatively, D is TRBD2 (5 bases). The CDR3 has 13 amino acids. CDR1 is MDHEN, CDR2 SYDVKM, per germline. V lost 7 bases and J 2 bases, leaving 12 bases between the germline ends. The CDR3 region has the DNA TGTGCCAGCACCCCGACTAAACCCTACGAGCAGTACTTC. It specifies CASTPTKPYEQYF.

V is TRBV27 and J is TRBJ2-3; D is ambiguous. The V gene lost 3 bases and the J gene lost 1 base, with 11 bases spanning the gap. The CDR3 is 15 residues long. Germline assignment: CDR1 MNHEY and CDR2 SMNVEV (reference sequence). CDR3 nucleotide sequence: TGTGCCAGCAGTTTTATCGGCGAAGGCACAGATACGCAGTATTTT. Its translation is CASSFIGEGTDTQYF.

This chain joins TRBV4-2 and TRBJ2-5; tentatively, D is TRBD1 (5 bases). The germline V gene has CDR1 LGHNA and CDR2 YNFKEQ. Trimming took 0 bases from V and 2 from J, leaving 10 bases between them. The length of the CDR3 is 15 residues. This CDR3 reads CASSQDRAGQETQYF. The CDR3 region has the DNA TGTGCCAGCAGCCAAGATCGGGCAGGGCAAGAGACCCAGTACTTC.

The chain couples TRBV7-2 to TRBJ2-5, with 9 bases identical to TRBD1. CDR1 SGHTA and CDR2 FQGNSA come from the germline V gene. J was trimmed by 5 bases and V by 5 bases; bases with no gene match: 6. The CDR3 contains 14 residues. The DNA of the CDR3 is TGTGCCAGCAGCCCCCGGACAGGGGCTGAGACCCAGTACTTC. Its protein is CASSPRTGAETQYF.

The chain carries TRBV9 and TRBJ1-6; no firm D call. The germline V and J ends were trimmed by 0 bases and 0 bases, with 7 bases remaining between them. Germline values: CDR1 SGDLS, CDR2 YYNGEE. This CDR3 contains 16 residues. The DNA of the CDR3 is TGTGCCAGCAGCGTAGGTGGAGACTCCTATAATTCACCCCTCCACTTT. Protein: CASSVGGDSYNSPLHF.

The CDR3 DNA reads TGTGCCAGCAGCTTAGAAGTAGGGCGCTACGAGCAGTACTTC. It specifies CASSLEVGRYEQYF. V usage is TRBV11-1 and J usage is TRBJ2-7; D uncertain. CDR3 length: 14 residues. V dropped 1 base and J dropped 3 bases, with 10 bases sitting between them. From germline, CDR1 is SGHAT and CDR2 FQDESV (reference sequence).

CDR3 in DNA: TGTGCCAGCAGCGCGCCTAATTCCCGCAATGAGCAGTTCTTC. Amino acid sequence: CASSAPNSRNEQFF. This chain links TRBV11-3 with TRBJ2-1; D is undetermined. Germline values: CDR1 SGHNT, CDR2 YENEEA. Trimming stripped 5 bases from V and 6 bases from J, with 14 bases between. CDR3 length equals 14 residues.

The rearrangement uses TRBV19 and TRBJ1-1; tentatively, D is TRBD1 (5 bases). Per the germline V gene, CDR1 is LNHDA and CDR2 is SQIVND (reference sequence). The V and J ends lost 7 bases and 2 bases respectively, with 17 bases between them. The CDR3 is 15 amino acids. The CDR3 protein is CASTPRGGPNTEAFF. CDR3 nucleotide sequence: TGTGCCAGTACCCCCCGGGGCGGACCTAACACTGAAGCTTTCTTT.

The chain carries TRBV19 and TRBJ2-7; D gene uncertain. Germline CDR1 and CDR2: LNHDA and SQIVND (reference sequence). The CDR3 extends over 15 amino acids. Deletions cut 2 bases from V and 3 bases from J, with 14 bases between. This CDR3 reads CASSIMSQVGYEQYF. The CDR3 DNA reads as TGTGCCAGTAGTATAATGAGCCAGGTGGGCTACGAGCAGTACTTC.

On this clone itself: This same CDR3 is encoded by further DNA sequences in the sample. The chain is built from TRBV7-2 and TRBJ2-3, with D unresolved. CDR1 SGHTA and CDR2 FQGNSA come from the germline V gene. The CDR3 consists of 14 residues. Trimming pared 1 base from V and 1 base from J, leaving 6 bases between. The CDR3 DNA reads TGTGCCAGCAGCTTAGTCGCGGGCACAGATACGCAGTATTTT. It encodes CASSLVAGTDTQYF.

This clone appeared a single time. V is TRBV6-9 and J is TRBJ1-3; 8 positions match TRBD1. Trimming took 4 bases from V and 2 from J; bases not matched to a gene: 1. This CDR3 has 14 residues. Germline loops: CDR1 MNHGY, CDR2 SVAAGI. The CDR3 region has the DNA TGTGCCAGCAGTTCGGACAGGGCTGGAAACACCATATATTTT. It is translated as CASSSDRAGNTIYF.

The genes are TRBV27 and TRBJ1-6; 9 nucleotides align to TRBD1. Germline lookup yields CDR1 MNHEY and CDR2 SMNVEV (reference sequence). The trim removed 5 bases at V and 10 bases at J, leaving 15 bases unmatched. The CDR3 covers 17 residues. CDR3 DNA: TGTGCCAGCAGTAGGGTCACCGGGACAGGGTCCGGATCACCCCTCCACTTT. Its translation: CASSRVTGTGSGSPLHF.

V usage is TRBV11-2 and J usage is TRBJ2-3, with TRBD2 matching over 10 bases. CDR1 SGHAT and CDR2 FQNNGV come from the germline V gene. V shed 2 bases and J 6 bases; nucleotides not matched to a gene: 11. The CDR3 has 17 residues. CDR3 loop: CASSLSPLAGVRDTQYF. The CDR3 DNA is TGTGCCAGCAGCTTATCCCCTCTAGCGGGAGTTCGGGATACGCAGTATTTT.

As DNA, the CDR3 is TGTGCCAGCAGCCCCCCTCCGGGGGTAGGGTTCACAGATACGCAGTATTTT. Translating gives CASSPPPGVGFTDTQYF. This chain uses TRBV5-8 with TRBJ2-3; tentatively, D is TRBD2 (6 bases). Trimming took off 4 bases at V and 2 bases at J, with 20 bases between the two ends. The CDR3 sequence is 17 residues long. Germline assignment: CDR1 SGHTS and CDR2 YDEGEE.

The chain links TRBV29-1 to TRBJ1-3, with 8 bases lining up with TRBD1. The J segment lost 8 bases and the V segment lost 1 base, leaving 4 bases of the junction unmatched. The CDR3 runs to 13 residues. Germline loops: CDR1 SQVTM, CDR2 ANQGSEA. The CDR3 region is CSVEATGGDTIYF. CDR3 coding DNA: TGCAGCGTTGAAGCCACAGGGGGGGACACCATATATTTT.

The J gene is TRBJ1-4, the V gene TRBV15; 10 positions match TRBD1. Trimming took 4 bases from V and 8 from J; bases not matched to a gene: 7. CDR1 LNHNV and CDR2 YYDKDF come from the germline V gene (reference sequence). The CDR3 spans 15 residues. CDR3 sequence reads: CATSTRQGAQEKLFF. In DNA form, the CDR3 reads TGTGCCACCAGCACCAGACAGGGGGCGCAGGAAAAACTGTTTTTT.

The rearrangement links TRBV4-2 to TRBJ2-3; 9 bases map to TRBD1. Losses at the gene ends were 0 bases for V and 1 base for J; bases not matched to a gene: 2. The CDR3 is made up of 16 amino acids. Germline-derived CDR1 and CDR2 are LGHNA and YNFKEQ. This chain's CDR3 is CASSQDRQGGTDTQYF. The CDR3 DNA sequence: TGTGCCAGCAGCCAAGACCGACAGGGGGGCACAGATACGCAGTATTTT.

This chain uses TRBV7-3 with TRBJ2-5, with a weak D call TRBD2 (5 bases). V was cut by 4 bases and J by 7 bases, with 19 bases left in between. This CDR3 region has 15 residues. Germline V gives CDR1 SGHTA, CDR2 FQGTGA. In DNA, the CDR3 is TGTGCCAGCAGCTCCGAGGGAACGGAAAGTGGGACCCAGTACTTC. It yields the protein CASSSEGTESGTQYF. The variable domain in full, completed from reference TRBV7-3 and TRBJ2-5, reads GAGVSQTPSNKVTEKGKYVELRCDPISGHTALYWYRQSLGQGPEFLIYFQGTGAADDSGLPNDRFFAVRPEGSVSTLKIQRTERGDSAVYLCASSSEGTESGTQYFGPGTRLLVL.

The chain joins TRBV28 to TRBJ1-2, with TRBD1 identical over 9 bases. The CDR3 sequence is 13 residues long. V lost 6 bases, J lost 6 bases, and 5 bases stayed unmatched. From germline, CDR1 is MDHEN and CDR2 SYDVKM. Here the CDR3 DNA reads TGTGCCAGCAGCCCAGACAGGGGGGATGGCTACACCTTC. This translates into CASSPDRGDGYTF.

The chain has TRBV5-1 and TRBJ2-3; tentative D call: TRBD2 (5 bases). In germline, CDR1 is SGHRS, CDR2 YFSETQ. This CDR3 is built from 13 residues. Deletions cut 0 bases from V and 6 bases from J, with 8 bases between. The CDR3 reads CASSLAGMDTQYF. The CDR3 region has the DNA TGCGCCAGCAGCTTGGCCGGGATGGATACGCAGTATTTT.

In the case of this clone: Other DNA sequences in this specimen translate into the identical CDR3. The chain links TRBV29-1 to TRBJ1-2; D not certain. The CDR3 totals 15 residues. Germline V lookup: CDR1 SQVTM, CDR2 ANQGSEA. V lost 2 bases, J lost 3 bases, and 16 bases lay in between. CDR3 protein: CSVELFVGGHYGYTF. The CDR3 region has the DNA TGCAGCGTTGAACTGTTTGTAGGCGGGCACTATGGCTACACCTTC.